This T cell receptor beta chain was retrieved from a study of shared clonotypes between healthy human individuals. Study in general: Used for every donor were three CD4 naive, three CD4 memory, two CD8 naive and one CD8 memory plate.

Repertoires were generated with immunoSEQ multiplex PCR, while TCRdb's copy carries only in-frame clones and drops some. The sample shows some 660,000 clones, 73% of them seen only once. Germline V lookup: CDR1 LNHDA, CDR2 SQIVND (reference sequence). With 3 bases removed from V and 4 bases from J, the gap between germline ends came to 14 bases. The CDR3 loop spans 15 amino acids. The sequence derives from a woman in her 30s in good health. The chain recombines TRBV19 with TRBJ2-3, with D possibly being TRBD1 or TRBD2 (6 bases each). Sequencing input: memory CD4+ T cells sorted from blood. The sample's subset: CD45RA-negative fraction. The CDR3 is CASSMGGGGPDTQYF. For the CDR3, the DNA is TGTGCCAGTAGTATGGGCGGTGGGGGGCCAGATACGCAGTATTTT. The full variable domain, rest sourced from reference TRBV19 and TRBJ2-3, is DGGITQSPKYLFRKEGQNVTLSCEQNLNHDAMYWYRQDPGQGLRLIYYSQIVNDFQKGDIAEGYSVSREKKESFPLTVTSAQKNPTAFYLCASSMGGGGPDTQYFGPGTRLTVL.